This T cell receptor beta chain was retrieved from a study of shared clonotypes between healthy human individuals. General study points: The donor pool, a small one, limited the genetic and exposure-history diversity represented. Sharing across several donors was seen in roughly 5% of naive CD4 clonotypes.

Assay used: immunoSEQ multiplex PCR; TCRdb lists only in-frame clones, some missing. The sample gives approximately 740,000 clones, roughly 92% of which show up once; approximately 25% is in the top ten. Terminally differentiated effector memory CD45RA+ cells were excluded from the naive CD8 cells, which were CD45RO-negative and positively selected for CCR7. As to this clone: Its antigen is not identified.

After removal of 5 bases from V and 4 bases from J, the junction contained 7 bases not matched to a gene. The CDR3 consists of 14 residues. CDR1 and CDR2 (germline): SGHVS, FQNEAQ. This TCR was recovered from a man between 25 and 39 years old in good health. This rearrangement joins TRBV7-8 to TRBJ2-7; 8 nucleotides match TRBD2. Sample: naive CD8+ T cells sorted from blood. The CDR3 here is CASSPVGGGYEQYF. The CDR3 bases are TGTGCCAGCAGCCCGGTCGGGGGGGGATACGAGCAGTACTTC.